A selection of T cell receptor beta chains follows, all from one sample in a study of T cell responses to AZD1222 COVID-19 vaccine. Profiling relied on immunoSEQ multiplex PCR, and the TCRdb table lists in-frame clones only, not all of them. The sample comprises under 150,000 clones, around 90% of which are singletons, and 1.6% rests with the top ten. The starting material was peripheral blood, obtained 28 days after the second AZD1222 dose. The receptor source for this set is an adult who received the AZD1222 COVID-19 vaccine. CDR3s include the opening cysteine and the closing phenylalanine or tryptophan. Each record gives: J gene, clone size, V gene, D gene, CDR3 DNA, CDR3 protein. The D gene is left open where the match is weak. Clone size is given for some rows only: seen once, a few or many times, or a class if the clone is expanded.

J gene: TRBJ1-1
clone size: NA
V gene: TRBV20-1
D gene: NA
CDR3 DNA: TGCAGTGCTAGTGGGAGAGGCGACACTGAAGCTTTCTTT
CDR3 protein: CSASGRGDTEAFF

J gene: TRBJ1-6
clone size: once
V gene: TRBV18
D gene: NA
CDR3 DNA: TGTGCCAGCTCGGAGAGACCCCAGAGCAATTCACCCCTCCACTTT
CDR3 protein: CASSERPQSNSPLHF

J gene: TRBJ2-3
clone size: NA
V gene: TRBV4-1
D gene: NA
CDR3 DNA: TGCGCCAGCAGCCAAGACCCAGGGCTCACAGATACGCAGTATTTT
CDR3 protein: CASSQDPGLTDTQYF

J gene: TRBJ2-3
clone size: NA
V gene: TRBV25-1
D gene: TRBD2
CDR3 DNA: TGTGCCAGTAGTAGAGTTCGCGGGGGGGCGCATACGCAGTATTTT
CDR3 protein: CASSRVRGGAHTQYF

J gene: TRBJ1-2
clone size: NA
V gene: TRBV28
D gene: NA
CDR3 DNA: TGTGCCAGCAGTACCACACGGCCAGGGTTTCATAACTATGGCTACACCTTC
CDR3 protein: CASSTTRPGFHNYGYTF

J gene: TRBJ1-3
clone size: NA
V gene: TRBV5-1
D gene: NA
CDR3 DNA: TGCGCCAGCAGCTTGGGGGATACTCCTTTCTCTGGAAACACCATATATTTT
CDR3 protein: CASSLGDTPFSGNTIYF

J gene: TRBJ2-7
clone size: NA
V gene: TRBV7-8
D gene: NA
CDR3 DNA: TGTGCCAGCAGCTTCCCTATGGGCTACGAGCAGTACTTC
CDR3 protein: CASSFPMGYEQYF

J gene: TRBJ1-1
clone size: NA
V gene: TRBV19
D gene: NA
CDR3 DNA: TGTGCCAGTAGTCTGGGTGAGGAGGTTGAAGCTTTCTTT
CDR3 protein: CASSLGEEVEAFF

J gene: TRBJ2-5
clone size: few
V gene: TRBV7-5
D gene: NA
CDR3 DNA: TGTGCCAGAAGCTTATGTGTCGATAGGGGCTATCAAGAGACCCAGTACTTC
CDR3 protein: CARSLCVDRGYQETQYF

J gene: TRBJ2-1
clone size: NA
V gene: TRBV5-1
D gene: NA
CDR3 DNA: TGCGCCAGCAGCTTGGCGCGGAACCAGGGGATCAGGAGACCGGGGATCAATGAGCAGTTCTTC
CDR3 protein: CASSLARNQGIRRPGINEQFF

J gene: TRBJ1-2
clone size: NA
V gene: TRBV7-2
D gene: NA
CDR3 DNA: TGTGCCAGCAGCTTACGGGGGGAGAGTGGGGCCTTCTATGGCTACACCTTC
CDR3 protein: CASSLRGESGAFYGYTF

J gene: TRBJ2-3
clone size: NA
V gene: TRBV4-3
D gene: NA
CDR3 DNA: TGCGCCAGCAGCCAAGGGGCGCTTAGCACAGATACGCAGTATTTT
CDR3 protein: CASSQGALSTDTQYF

J gene: TRBJ1-2
clone size: NA
V gene: TRBV15
D gene: NA
CDR3 DNA: TGTGCCACCAGCAGAGATCGCAGCAATGGCTACACCTTC
CDR3 protein: CATSRDRSNGYTF

J gene: TRBJ2-1
clone size: NA
V gene: TRBV24-1
D gene: NA
CDR3 DNA: TGTGCCACCAGTGATCCTCTAGCTAATGAGCAGTTCTTC
CDR3 protein: CATSDPLANEQFF

J gene: TRBJ2-5
clone size: NA
V gene: TRBV19
D gene: NA
CDR3 DNA: TGTGCCAGTAGTATAGGTGCGGGTACCCAAGAGACCCAGTACTTC
CDR3 protein: CASSIGAGTQETQYF

J gene: TRBJ2-7
clone size: NA
V gene: TRBV9
D gene: NA
CDR3 DNA: TGTGCCAGCAGCGCCCAGGGGACCTACGAGCAGTACTTC
CDR3 protein: CASSAQGTYEQYF

J gene: TRBJ1-1
clone size: once
V gene: TRBV28
D gene: NA
CDR3 DNA: TGTGCCAGCAGTCCTGGCCTGGGCCGGGCGGCAACTGAAGCTTTCTTT
CDR3 protein: CASSPGLGRAATEAFF

J gene: TRBJ1-1
clone size: NA
V gene: TRBV5-1
D gene: TRBD1
CDR3 DNA: TGCGCCAGCAGCTTCACCCGGACAGGGGGCTTGACCACTGAAGCTTTCTTT
CDR3 protein: CASSFTRTGGLTTEAFF

J gene: TRBJ2-5
clone size: NA
V gene: TRBV3-1/TRBV3-2
D gene: TRBD2
CDR3 DNA: TGTGCCAGCAGTCTTTCTAGCGGGGACCAAGAGACCCAGTACTTC
CDR3 protein: CASSLSSGDQETQYF

J gene: TRBJ1-5
clone size: NA
V gene: TRBV7-9
D gene: TRBD1
CDR3 DNA: TGTGCCAGCAGCCGTAGACAGGGTAATCAGCCCCAGCATTTT
CDR3 protein: CASSRRQGNQPQHF

J gene: TRBJ1-6
clone size: NA
V gene: TRBV5-6
D gene: TRBD1
CDR3 DNA: TGTGCCAGCACAACAGGGGACTCACCCCTCCACTTT
CDR3 protein: CASTTGDSPLHF

J gene: TRBJ1-2
clone size: NA
V gene: TRBV29-1
D gene: NA
CDR3 DNA: TGCAGCGTTGTAGGACTCGGGGGCTACACCTTC
CDR3 protein: CSVVGLGGYTF

J gene: TRBJ2-3
clone size: once
V gene: TRBV2
D gene: TRBD2
CDR3 DNA: TGTGCCAGCAGGGACACTAGCGGGGGGGCAAGACGTACGCAGTATTTT
CDR3 protein: CASRDTSGGARRTQYF

J gene: TRBJ1-2
clone size: NA
V gene: TRBV7-8
D gene: NA
CDR3 DNA: TGTGCCAGCAGCTTAGAGGCCCGGGTAGGGCTCTTCTTC
CDR3 protein: CASSLEARVGLFF

J gene: TRBJ1-3
clone size: NA
V gene: TRBV2
D gene: NA
CDR3 DNA: TGTGCCAGCAGTGGACGGCGGGGTCTCCTCGGGGCCGAGCGAAACACCATATATTTT
CDR3 protein: CASSGRRGLLGAERNTIYF

J gene: TRBJ2-2
clone size: NA
V gene: TRBV5-1
D gene: TRBD2
CDR3 DNA: TGCGCCAGCAGCTTAACTAGCGGTACCACCGGGGAGCTGTTTTTT
CDR3 protein: CASSLTSGTTGELFF

J gene: TRBJ2-2
clone size: NA
V gene: TRBV11-3
D gene: TRBD2
CDR3 DNA: TGTGCCAGCAGCCTAGCGGGGGGCACCGGGGAGCTGTTTTTT
CDR3 protein: CASSLAGGTGELFF

J gene: TRBJ1-6
clone size: NA
V gene: TRBV7-2
D gene: NA
CDR3 DNA: TGTGCCAGCAGCTTCTCCGGGACTGCAAATTCACCCCTCCACTTT
CDR3 protein: CASSFSGTANSPLHF

J gene: TRBJ2-3
clone size: NA
V gene: TRBV9
D gene: NA
CDR3 DNA: TGTGCCAGCAGCGTGAGCGCGTTTGGGAACACAGATACGCAGTATTTT
CDR3 protein: CASSVSAFGNTDTQYF

J gene: TRBJ2-4
clone size: NA
V gene: TRBV4-3
D gene: TRBD2
CDR3 DNA: TGCGCCAGCAGCCAAGAACGAGGGACTAGCGGGAGGGCCATGAACATTCAGTACTTC
CDR3 protein: CASSQERGTSGRAMNIQYF

J gene: TRBJ1-3
clone size: once
V gene: TRBV9
D gene: NA
CDR3 DNA: TGTGCCAGCAGCGTAGAGTTAAGACAGTCCGGAAACACCATATATTTT
CDR3 protein: CASSVELRQSGNTIYF

J gene: TRBJ1-6
clone size: once
V gene: TRBV9
D gene: TRBD1
CDR3 DNA: TGTGCCAGCAGCGGACAGGGGGGAGGTTCACCCCTCCACTTT
CDR3 protein: CASSGQGGGSPLHF

J gene: TRBJ2-1
clone size: NA
V gene: TRBV6-5
D gene: NA
CDR3 DNA: TGTGCCAGCAGTTGGGATGAGGGTCGTGATGAGCAGTTCTTC
CDR3 protein: CASSWDEGRDEQFF

J gene: TRBJ2-1
clone size: NA
V gene: TRBV5-1
D gene: NA
CDR3 DNA: TGCGCCAGCAGCTTGAGGGGGGTTGGTGGTGTGAATGAGCAGTTCTTC
CDR3 protein: CASSLRGVGGVNEQFF

J gene: TRBJ2-1
clone size: NA
V gene: TRBV6-2/TRBV6-3
D gene: NA
CDR3 DNA: TGTGCCAGCAGTCCCGTCGGGGCTGGTACGGATGAGCAGTTCTTC
CDR3 protein: CASSPVGAGTDEQFF

J gene: TRBJ1-6
clone size: NA
V gene: TRBV10-2
D gene: TRBD1
CDR3 DNA: TGCGCCAGCAGTGAGGGGACAGGCGGGAATTCACCCCTCCACTTT
CDR3 protein: CASSEGTGGNSPLHF

J gene: TRBJ2-1
clone size: few
V gene: TRBV6-2/TRBV6-3
D gene: TRBD1
CDR3 DNA: TGTGCCAGCAGTTACTCAGTCGGACAGGGAGTACGGAATGAGCAGTTCTTC
CDR3 protein: CASSYSVGQGVRNEQFF

J gene: TRBJ2-4
clone size: NA
V gene: TRBV18
D gene: NA
CDR3 DNA: TGTGCCAGCTCACCACCCGAGGTAGCCAAAAACATTCAGTACTTC
CDR3 protein: CASSPPEVAKNIQYF

J gene: TRBJ1-3
clone size: NA
V gene: TRBV18
D gene: NA
CDR3 DNA: TGTGCCAGCTCACCAGGGGACTCTGGAAACACCATATATTTT
CDR3 protein: CASSPGDSGNTIYF

J gene: TRBJ2-1
clone size: NA
V gene: TRBV7-8
D gene: NA
CDR3 DNA: TGTGCCAGCAGCTCGCCGGGGCTCAATGAGCAGTTCTTC
CDR3 protein: CASSSPGLNEQFF

J gene: TRBJ2-2
clone size: NA
V gene: TRBV12-5
D gene: NA
CDR3 DNA: TGTGCTAGTGGTTTGGGTAACACCGGGGAGCTGTTTTTT
CDR3 protein: CASGLGNTGELFF

J gene: TRBJ1-2
clone size: NA
V gene: TRBV15
D gene: NA
CDR3 DNA: TGTGCCACCAGCAGAGGTCGGGAGAACTATGGCTACACCTTC
CDR3 protein: CATSRGRENYGYTF

J gene: TRBJ2-3
clone size: NA
V gene: TRBV7-2
D gene: NA
CDR3 DNA: TGTGCCAGCAGCTTAGACGGGGGCGGGATGGGGAATACGCAGTATTTT
CDR3 protein: CASSLDGGGMGNTQYF

J gene: TRBJ1-2
clone size: NA
V gene: TRBV7-8
D gene: NA
CDR3 DNA: TGTGCCAGCAGAGAACAACAGGGATCCTATGGCTACACCTTC
CDR3 protein: CASREQQGSYGYTF

J gene: TRBJ1-6
clone size: NA
V gene: TRBV6-5
D gene: TRBD1
CDR3 DNA: TGTGCCAGCAGTTTACAGGGGGGCGAGATTAATTCACCCCTCCACTTT
CDR3 protein: CASSLQGGEINSPLHF

J gene: TRBJ1-2
clone size: NA
V gene: TRBV5-1
D gene: NA
CDR3 DNA: TGCGCCAGCAGCTTGATGGGGGATAGGTATGGCTACACCTTC
CDR3 protein: CASSLMGDRYGYTF

J gene: TRBJ1-5
clone size: NA
V gene: TRBV18
D gene: NA
CDR3 DNA: TGTGCCAGCTCACCAACGGCAGACAATCAGCCCCAGCATTTT
CDR3 protein: CASSPTADNQPQHF

J gene: TRBJ1-1
clone size: NA
V gene: TRBV28
D gene: NA
CDR3 DNA: TGTGCCAGCAGTTTAGAAGGGAACACTGAAGCTTTCTTT
CDR3 protein: CASSLEGNTEAFF

J gene: TRBJ1-3
clone size: NA
V gene: TRBV6-5
D gene: NA
CDR3 DNA: TGTGCCAGCAGTTACGACAGGATGAGCTCTGGAAACACCATATATTTT
CDR3 protein: CASSYDRMSSGNTIYF